The 28 T cell receptor beta chains in this list originate from one sample, sequenced in a study of CD8 T cells in ankylosing spondylitis. TCRdb reprocessed the 5' RACE reads via MiXCR and lists one record per CDR3 protein. The sample records fewer than 250,000 distinct CDR3 sequences, approximately 24% being singletons. The sample was blood, either unsorted or a sorted T cell fraction (not recorded which). These receptor sequences come from a male donor with ankylosing spondylitis or in good health (not recorded which).

This chain joins TRBV3-1 and TRBJ1-6, with D unresolved. The germline V and J ends were trimmed by 2 bases and 6 bases, with 5 bases remaining between them. Germline V gene lookup returns CDR1 LGHDT and CDR2 YNNKEL (reference sequence). This CDR3 spans 13 amino acids. CDR3 amino acids: CASSQRVNSPLHF. The CDR3 DNA reads TGTGCCAGCAGCCAACGAGTTAATTCACCCCTCCACTTT.

This clonotype was counted at least ten times. The chain has TRBV14 and TRBJ2-1; D possibly corresponds to TRBD2 (6 bases). Trimming removed 0 bases from V and 13 bases from J, with 16 bases in between. This CDR3 is 14 amino acids long. Per germline, CDR1 SGHDN and CDR2 FVKESK. The CDR3 is CASSQDMGRREQFF. In DNA, the CDR3 is TGTGCCAGCAGCCAAGATATGGGGAGGAGAGAACAGTTCTTC.

The rearrangement links TRBV28 to TRBJ2-1; TRBD2 might be the D (5 bases). Germline assignment: CDR1 MDHEN and CDR2 SYDVKM. The CDR3 runs 15 residues. The V end was cut by 2 bases, the J end by 0 bases, with 8 bases between. CDR3 sequence reads: CASSLSGHSYNEQFF. CDR3 in DNA: TGTGCCAGCAGTTTAAGCGGCCACTCCTACAATGAGCAGTTCTTC.

The chain combines TRBV6-5 with TRBJ2-1, with 8 bases identical to TRBD2. This CDR3 contains 16 residues. CDR1 MNHEY and CDR2 SVGAGI come from the germline V gene. The J segment lost 9 bases and the V segment lost 4 bases, leaving 14 bases of the junction unmatched. The CDR3 reads CASSSLAGSSHAEQFF. DNA of the CDR3: TGTGCCAGCAGTTCCCTAGCGGGTTCCAGTCACGCTGAGCAGTTCTTC.

This chain joins TRBV6-1 and TRBJ2-1; no clear D. V lost 7 bases and J 0 bases, leaving 13 bases between the germline ends. CDR1 and CDR2 from the germline V gene are MNHNS and SASEGT. This CDR3 comprises 15 residues. The CDR3: CASNRSPGSYNEQFF. The CDR3 DNA reads as TGTGCCAGCAACAGATCCCCGGGCTCCTACAATGAGCAGTTCTTC.

The chain has TRBV6-4 and TRBJ1-2, with a tentative D call TRBD1 (6 bases). V dropped 9 bases and J dropped 4 bases, with 15 bases sitting between them. This CDR3 spans 13 amino acids. Per the germline V gene, CDR1 is MRHNA and CDR2 is SNTAGT. CDR3 loop: CARIQDSRYGYTF. The DNA for the CDR3 is TGTGCCAGGATCCAGGACAGTCGCTATGGCTACACCTTC.

This sequence joins TRBV9 and TRBJ2-3; tentatively, D is TRBD2 (6 bases). The germline V and J ends were trimmed by 0 bases and 2 bases, with 10 bases remaining between them. Germline CDR1 and CDR2: SGDLS and YYNGEE. The CDR3 totals 15 residues. The CDR3 nucleotides are TGTGCCAGCAGCGTAGTGGGCGGGACCACAGATACGCAGTATTTT. Protein product: CASSVVGGTTDTQYF.

This chain links TRBV6-1 with TRBJ2-3; 16 bases are a match to TRBD2. CDR1 MNHNS and CDR2 SASEGT come from the germline V gene. J lost 3 bases, V lost 8 bases, and 5 bases had no gene match. The length of the CDR3 is 16 residues. In nucleotides, the CDR3 is TGTGCCAGCGCCGGGACTAGCGGGAGGGGGACAGATACGCAGTATTTT. Protein: CASAGTSGRGTDTQYF.

This chain connects TRBV7-2 to TRBJ2-3, with 7 nucleotides matching TRBD1. This CDR3 is built from 15 residues. V shed 2 bases, J shed 4 bases, and the junction held 6 bases outside the gene matches. Germline lookup yields CDR1 SGHTA and CDR2 FQGNSA. CDR3 sequence (DNA): TGTGCCAGCAGCTTAAGGGGGCGCCCCGCAGATACGCAGTATTTT. As protein: CASSLRGRPADTQYF.

The rearrangement joins TRBV10-3 to TRBJ1-1, with 8 bases aligning to TRBD1. The CDR3 has 14 residues. Germline values: CDR1 ENHRY, CDR2 SYGVKD. The trim removed 6 bases at V and 2 bases at J, leaving 5 bases unmatched. CDR3 DNA sequence: TGTGCCATCAGATCGGACAGGGCAAACACTGAAGCTTTCTTT. Its protein is CAIRSDRANTEAFF.

This clonotype was observed many times. This chain uses TRBV5-1 with TRBJ1-2; the D gene is possibly TRBD1 (5 bases). The germline V gene encodes CDR1 SGHRS and CDR2 YFSETQ. Trimming left V 4 bases short and J 5 bases short, with 15 bases between. The CDR3 has 14 residues. This CDR3 reads CASSLGYGGYGYTF. The CDR3 DNA reads TGCGCCAGCAGCCTCGGATATGGGGGGTATGGCTACACCTTC. The variable domain in full, with the rest retrieved from reference TRBV5-1 and TRBJ1-2, is KAGVTQTPRYLIKTRGQQVTLSCSPISGHRSVSWYQQTPGQGLQFLFEYFSETQRNKGNFPGRFSGRQFSNSRSEMNVSTLELGDSALYLCASSLGYGGYGYTFGSGTRLTVV.

The chain is built from TRBV11-1 and TRBJ2-1, with 8 bases identical to TRBD1. V gave up 5 bases and J gave up 2 bases; unmatched junction bases: 8. The CDR3 totals 16 residues. In germline, CDR1 is SGHAT, CDR2 FQDESV (reference sequence). The CDR3 region is CASSTRTGTTYNEQFF. The CDR3 DNA follows: TGTGCCAGCAGCACCAGGACAGGGACGACCTACAATGAGCAGTTCTTC.

The genes are TRBV11-1 and TRBJ2-3; 16 bases fit TRBD2. The CDR3 is 18 amino acids. Germline assignment: CDR1 SGHAT and CDR2 FQDESV (reference sequence). Trimming at V came to 4 bases and at J to 7 bases, leaving 11 bases not matched to a gene. CDR3 nucleotide sequence: TGTGCCAGCAGCTCCGACCGGGGACTAGCGGGAGGGCGATATACGCAGTATTTT. Protein product: CASSSDRGLAGGRYTQYF.

This clonotype was counted at least ten times. The chain employs TRBV20-1 and TRBJ2-2, with 11 bases aligning to TRBD1. J lost 2 bases, V lost 2 bases, and 10 bases had no gene match. The germline V gene has CDR1 DFQATT and CDR2 SNEGSKA (reference sequence). The CDR3 totals 18 residues. The CDR3 sequence: CSARNPRDRGTNTGELFF. The CDR3 DNA reads TGCAGTGCTAGAAACCCCCGGGACAGGGGGACAAACACCGGGGAGCTGTTTTTT.

The chain is built from TRBV29-1 and TRBJ1-1; perhaps TRBD1 as D (5 bases). CDR3 length: 14 residues. Trimming left V 6 bases short and J 0 bases short, with 14 bases between. The germline V gene encodes CDR1 SQVTM and CDR2 ANQGSEA. The CDR3 reads CSVTRVLMNTEAFF. CDR3 DNA: TGCAGCGTCACCAGGGTCCTCATGAACACTGAAGCTTTCTTT. Full variable domain (remainder filled in from reference TRBV29-1 and TRBJ1-1): SAVISQKPSRDICQRGTSLTIQCQVDSQVTMMFWYRQQPGQSLTLIATANQGSEATYESGFVIDKFPISRPNLTFSTLTVSNMSPEDSSIYLCSVTRVLMNTEAFFGQGTRLTVV.

There are many counts of this clonotype. V usage is TRBV6-5 and J usage is TRBJ1-5; TRBD1 matches 9 bases. J was trimmed by 7 bases and V by 4 bases; bases with no gene match: 11. Germline CDR1 and CDR2: MNHEY and SVGAGI. The CDR3 loop spans 16 amino acids. CDR3 in amino acids: CASSLGSGQGRQPQHF. In nucleotides, the CDR3 is TGTGCCAGCAGTTTGGGCTCGGGACAGGGCAGGCAGCCCCAGCATTTT.

Ten or more counts support this clonotype. The rearrangement uses TRBV20-1 and TRBJ2-7, with a tentative D call TRBD2 (7 bases). The V end was cut by 6 bases, the J end by 2 bases, with 14 bases between. Germline lookup yields CDR1 DFQATT and CDR2 SNEGSKA (reference sequence). The CDR3 sequence is 13 residues long. Here the CDR3 DNA reads TGCAGTGCGGGGGCTAGCGGAACCTACGAGCAGTACTTC. This translates into CSAGASGTYEQYF.

This clonotype was found a few times. The gene calls are TRBV10-3 and TRBJ2-3; 7 nucleotides match TRBD1. The V segment lost 3 bases and the J segment 2 bases; nucleotides outside the gene matches: 5. In germline, CDR1 is ENHRY, CDR2 SYGVKD. There are 15 residues in the CDR3. Here the CDR3 reads CAISDLDRPTDTQYF. The CDR3 DNA is TGTGCCATCAGTGACTTGGACAGGCCCACAGATACGCAGTATTTT.

The chain carries TRBV6-2 or TRBV6-3 and TRBJ2-1, with 7 bases matching TRBD1. Trimming at V came to 2 bases and at J to 2 bases, leaving 3 bases not matched to a gene. This CDR3 is 15 amino acids long. Looked up from germline, CDR1 is MNHEY and CDR2 is SVGEGT. The CDR3, as DNA: TGTGCCAGCAGTTACGACAGGGTGACCTACAATGAGCAGTTCTTC. Protein sequence: CASSYDRVTYNEQFF.

Comment on this clonotype: One base away lies a much larger clone, so this may be a sequencing read error. The rearrangement links TRBV5-1 to TRBJ2-7; D is tentatively TRBD1 or TRBD2 (5 bases each). V lost 6 bases, J lost 2 bases, and 12 bases lay in between. The CDR3 is 13 amino acids. Germline CDR1 reads SGHRS; CDR2 reads YFSETQ. The CDR3 bases are TGCGCCAGCATGAGGGACCGCGCCTACGAGCAGTACTTC. Amino acids: CASMRDRAYEQYF.

This clonotype was found many times. This chain connects TRBV5-1 to TRBJ1-4, with D uncertain. CDR1 SGHRS and CDR2 YFSETQ come from the germline V gene. V dropped 0 bases and J dropped 7 bases, with 4 bases sitting between them. There are 12 residues in the CDR3. The CDR3 DNA follows: TGCGCCAGCAGCTTGGCGGGTGAAAAACTGTTTTTT. Translation: CASSLAGEKLFF.

The chain has TRBV5-1 and TRBJ1-4; 7 nucleotides agree with TRBD1. From germline, CDR1 is SGHRS and CDR2 YFSETQ. V was clipped by 4 bases and J by 6 bases; unmatched bases: 6. The CDR3 totals 14 residues. This chain's CDR3 is CASSTGQLDEKLFF. CDR3 nucleotide sequence: TGCGCCAGCAGCACGGGACAGTTGGATGAAAAACTGTTTTTT.

V gene TRBV20-1 combines with J gene TRBJ1-1; the D is unclear. Trimming shortened V by 7 bases and J by 6 bases, and 15 bases separated the two germline ends. Germline V gene sequence: CDR1 DFQATT, CDR2 SNEGSKA (reference sequence). The CDR3 has 12 residues. The CDR3 sequence: CSVTLGLSEAFF. CDR3 sequence (DNA): TGCAGTGTGACACTCGGGCTCTCTGAAGCTTTCTTT.

The chain joins TRBV5-1 to TRBJ2-2; D gene unclear. Trimming shortened V by 0 bases and J by 1 base, and 13 bases separated the two germline ends. The germline gives CDR1 SGHRS, CDR2 YFSETQ. The CDR3 has 17 amino acids. CDR3: CASSLASSALNTGELFF. DNA of the CDR3: TGCGCCAGCAGCTTGGCCAGCAGCGCTCTGAACACCGGGGAGCTGTTTTTT.

The rearrangement links TRBV7-2 to TRBJ2-5; D is possibly TRBD2 (6 bases). This CDR3 has 14 amino acids. The germline V and J ends were trimmed by 1 base and 5 bases, with 11 bases remaining between them. The V gene's germline CDR1 is SGHTA and CDR2 FQGNSA. The DNA of the CDR3 is TGTGCCAGCAGCTTAGTACCTGGGGGGGAGACCCAGTACTTC. Translated, it gives CASSLVPGGETQYF.

This clonotype was detected many times. The chain couples TRBV5-1 to TRBJ1-1, with D possibly TRBD1 on 6 matching bases. With 0 bases removed from V and 4 bases from J, the gap between germline ends came to 13 bases. This CDR3 has 15 residues. The germline V gene encodes CDR1 SGHRS and CDR2 YFSETQ. CDR3 loop: CASSLVSGGPTEAFF. CDR3 coding DNA: TGCGCCAGCAGCTTGGTTTCGGGGGGGCCCACTGAAGCTTTCTTT.

This clonotype was seen ten or more times. The CDR3 loop reads CASSKGLAASYEQYF. CDR3 DNA sequence: TGTGCCAGCAGTAAGGGACTAGCGGCCTCCTACGAGCAGTACTTC. This sequence joins TRBV12-3 or TRBV12-4 and TRBJ2-7, with 11 nucleotides matching TRBD2. The CDR3 has 15 amino acids. J was trimmed by 0 bases and V by 5 bases; bases with no gene match: 3.

The V call is TRBV7-8, the J call TRBJ1-3; D gene unclear. This CDR3 has 15 residues. V shed 4 bases and J shed 0 bases, with 10 bases lying between them. Germline loops: CDR1 SGHVS, CDR2 FQNEAQ. CDR3 sequence: CASSSDVYSGNTIYF. The CDR3 DNA reads TGTGCCAGCAGCTCGGACGTCTACTCTGGAAACACCATATATTTT.